The rows below give T cell receptor beta chains drawn from one sample of a study of CD8 T cells in Susac syndrome. MiXCR, run by TCRdb on the immunoSEQ multiplex PCR reads, gives a single entry per CDR3 protein. This table has under 200,000 distinct CDR3 sequences, 75% to 95% appearing once. Sequencing was performed on CD4+ T cells from PBMCs. The receptors originated from a human donor with Susac syndrome. Each CDR3 is given with its conserved first and last residue. D genes are given only for firm matches. Size tells how often a clone was seen (once, few, many) or the class of an expanded clone, and some rows leave it out.

D gene | J gene | clone size | V gene | CDR3 DNA | CDR3 protein
- | TRBJ1-1 | - | TRBV7-3 | TGTGCCAGCAGCTTAAATCAGCGATTTAAAATGAACACTGAAGCTTTCTTT | CASSLNQRFKMNTEAFF
TRBD1 | TRBJ2-5 | - | TRBV5-6 | TGTGCCAGCAGCTTTTTCAGGGGGTCTCAGCAAGAGACCCAGTACTTC | CASSFFRGSQQETQYF
TRBD2 | TRBJ2-7 | - | TRBV10-3 | TGTGCCATCGGCCTAGCGGGCTCCTACGAGCAGTACTTC | CAIGLAGSYEQYF
- | TRBJ2-1 | once | TRBV24-1 | TGTGCCACCAGTGATTTACAGGGCTCCTACAATGAGCAGTTCTTC | CATSDLQGSYNEQFF
- | TRBJ2-1 | - | TRBV6-1 | TGTGCCAGCACCCCACGGTCCGGGGGGCGTTTGAATGAGCAGTTCTTC | CASTPRSGGRLNEQFF
TRBD2 | TRBJ2-1 | - | TRBV7-3 | TGTGCCAGCAGCTTAGGGGCTAGCGGATACAATGAGCAGTTCTTC | CASSLGASGYNEQFF
TRBD2 | TRBJ2-5 | - | TRBV7-9 | TGTGCCAGCAGCTCGACTAGCGGGAGGAGAGAGACCCAGTACTTC | CASSSTSGRRETQYF
- | TRBJ1-3 | - | TRBV2 | TGTGCCAGCACCCCCGTCGGTTACAGATCATCTGGAAACACCATATATTTT | CASTPVGYRSSGNTIYF
- | TRBJ1-2 | - | TRBV6-1 | TGTGCCAGCAGACGCGCAAGTGAAGGGCGTGTTGGCTACACCTTC | CASRRASEGRVGYTF
TRBD1 | TRBJ2-3 | - | TRBV2 | TGTGCCAGCAGTGCGGCCGGGACAGGGACAGATACGCAGTATTTT | CASSAAGTGTDTQYF
- | TRBJ2-7 | - | TRBV2 | TGTGCCATCAGTGCGCAGTACGAGCAGTACTTC | CAISAQYEQYF
- | TRBJ2-5 | - | TRBV10-3 | TGTGCCATCAGTGTTAGGCAAGAGACCCAGTACTTC | CAISVRQETQYF
TRBD2 | TRBJ2-1 | - | TRBV5-4 | TGTGCCAGCAGTTACCCCGGGACTAGCGGGGAAAATGAGCAGTTCTTC | CASSYPGTSGENEQFF
TRBD1 | TRBJ2-5 | - | TRBV18 | TGTGCCAGCTCACTCCTTCGTGTGGGACAGGGGATGGAGACCCAGTACTTC | CASSLLRVGQGMETQYF
- | TRBJ1-5 | - | TRBV6-2/TRBV6-3 | TGTGCCACCACAGACCCTCATCAGCCCCAGCATTTT | CATTDPHQPQHF
- | TRBJ1-1 | - | TRBV9 | TGTGCCAGCAGCGTAGCGGTCGAGGGGATGAACACTGAAGCTTTCTTT | CASSVAVEGMNTEAFF
TRBD1 | TRBJ1-2 | - | TRBV7-9 | TGTGCCAGCAGCTCCTCGGCTGGGACAGGGGGCTTTGGCTACACCTTC | CASSSSAGTGGFGYTF
TRBD1 | TRBJ1-5 | - | TRBV19 | TGTGCCAGTAGTACCACAGGGGGCAATCAGCCCCAGCATTTT | CASSTTGGNQPQHF
TRBD1 | TRBJ1-5 | - | TRBV12-3/TRBV12-4 | TGTGCCAGCAGTTTAAGGGACAGCGATCAGCCCCAGCATTTT | CASSLRDSDQPQHF
- | TRBJ2-7 | few | TRBV20-1 | TGCAGTGCTACATCCAAGTTCCCAGTCTCCTACGAGCAGTACTTC | CSATSKFPVSYEQYF
TRBD2 | TRBJ2-1 | - | TRBV20-1 | TGCAGTGCCAACTCTGGACTAGCGGGAGCGGCACGGGGCAATGAGCAGTTCTTC | CSANSGLAGAARGNEQFF
TRBD1 | TRBJ2-3 | - | TRBV12-3/TRBV12-4 | TGTGCCAGCAGATCTATCCAGGGGGCCGGTGATACGCAGTATTTT | CASRSIQGAGDTQYF
TRBD1 | TRBJ2-7 | - | TRBV18 | TGTGCCAGCTCAATCGGACAGGGGGTTACCCACGAGCAGTACTTC | CASSIGQGVTHEQYF
TRBD2 | TRBJ2-1 | - | TRBV2 | TGTGCCAGCAGTGTGGGTAGCGGGGGGGTTTACAATGAGCAGTTCTTC | CASSVGSGGVYNEQFF
TRBD2 | TRBJ2-4 | - | TRBV7-6 | TGTGCCAGCAGCTTACTCCCTAGCGGGGAAAACATTCAGTACTTC | CASSLLPSGENIQYF
- | TRBJ2-1 | - | TRBV4-1 | TGCGCCAGCAGCCCGTACGGCGGATCCTACAATGAGCAGTTCTTC | CASSPYGGSYNEQFF
TRBD2 | TRBJ2-1 | - | TRBV11-2 | TGTGCCAGCAGCTTAGATTTGCTAGCGGGGGCCAATGAGCAGTTCTTC | CASSLDLLAGANEQFF
- | TRBJ2-1 | - | TRBV6-1 | TGTGCCAGCAGTGAAGATATACGGAGCAATGAGCAGTTCTTC | CASSEDIRSNEQFF
- | TRBJ2-3 | - | TRBV11-1 | TGTGCCAGCAGCTTATTTGAAGGGGTAGAAGTCTATACGCAGTATTTT | CASSLFEGVEVYTQYF
TRBD1 | TRBJ2-7 | - | TRBV5-6 | TGTGCCAGCAGCCAGGACAGGAACGAGCAGTACTTC | CASSQDRNEQYF
- | TRBJ1-2 | - | TRBV6-5 | TGTGCCAGCAGTTACTCGCAGGCGACCCTGGGCTACACCTTC | CASSYSQATLGYTF
TRBD2 | TRBJ2-7 | once | TRBV11-1 | TGTGCCAGCAGCGTATCTAGCGGGATGTACGAGCAGTACTTC | CASSVSSGMYEQYF
TRBD2 | TRBJ2-7 | - | TRBV6-1 | TGTGCCAGCAGTCGGGAGCATAGCGGGAAAAGCTACGAGCAGTACTTC | CASSREHSGKSYEQYF
TRBD2 | TRBJ2-3 | - | TRBV12-3/TRBV12-4 | TGTGCCAGCAGTTTAGTAGCGGGGGACACAGATACGCAGTATTTT | CASSLVAGDTDTQYF
TRBD1 | TRBJ2-5 | - | TRBV2 | TGTGCCAGCGAGGGGGCAGGCGGGACCCAGTACTTC | CASEGAGGTQYF
TRBD1 | TRBJ2-5 | - | TRBV5-1 | TGCGCCAGCAGCTTGACTGGGACAGGCCAAGAGACCCAGTACTTC | CASSLTGTGQETQYF
- | TRBJ2-5 | once | TRBV10-3 | TGTGCCATCAGTGAGAAGGTGGGTCCCGAGGTAGAGACCCAGTACTTC | CAISEKVGPEVETQYF
TRBD2 | TRBJ2-1 | - | TRBV5-1 | TGCGCCAGCAGGGGGGTAGCGGGAGCCTCCTACAATGAGCAGTTCTTC | CASRGVAGASYNEQFF
- | TRBJ2-1 | - | TRBV5-8 | TGTGCCAGCTACCCTAGGGACTCATACTACAATGAGCAGTTCTTC | CASYPRDSYYNEQFF
- | TRBJ2-2 | - | TRBV20-1 | TGCAGTGCTAGCGGGAAGTTCGCGAACACCGGGGAGCTGTTTTTT | CSASGKFANTGELFF
TRBD2 | TRBJ2-2 | - | TRBV4-1 | TGCGCCAGCAGCCAAGAGGCTAGCGGGAGTAACGGGGAGCTGTTTTTT | CASSQEASGSNGELFF
- | TRBJ2-5 | - | TRBV20-1 | TGCAGTGCTCCACGATTACAAGAGACCCAGTACTTC | CSAPRLQETQYF
- | TRBJ2-3 | - | TRBV28 | TGTGCCAGCAACCCGCCCGGCGGGTGGGGCACAGATACGCAGTATTTT | CASNPPGGWGTDTQYF
TRBD1 | TRBJ2-7 | - | TRBV10-1 | TGCGCCAGCAGCCAAGACAGGGGGATAACGGAGCAGTACTTC | CASSQDRGITEQYF
- | TRBJ2-2 | - | TRBV20-1 | TGCAGTGCTAGGGAATACACCGGGGAGCTGTTTTTT | CSAREYTGELFF
TRBD1 | TRBJ2-6 | - | TRBV7-9 | TGTGCCAGCAGCCGAATAGGACAGGCCTTTCTTGCTGGGGCCAACGTCCTGACTTTC | CASSRIGQAFLAGANVLTF
- | TRBJ2-1 | - | TRBV5-1 | TGCGCCAGCAGCTTGGAAGGGGGACGGGCCCGCCATGAGCAGTTCTTC | CASSLEGGRARHEQFF
TRBD1 | TRBJ1-1 | - | TRBV6-1 | TGTGCCAGCAAAGTCCGGACAGGCGACACTGAAGCTTTCTTT | CASKVRTGDTEAFF